This T cell receptor beta chain was obtained from a study of human T cells and chemical hapten exposure. Across the study: DPC at 2% was the sensitizing agent, placed on roughly 2 cm by roughly 2 cm of upper inner arm skin.

This CDR3 is built from 16 residues. The germline CDR1 and CDR2 sequences are LGHNA and YNFKEQ. Trimming took 1 base from V and 4 from J, leaving 16 bases between them. TCRdb passed the RACE reads through MiXCR, listing each CDR3 protein once. The sample carries roughly 150,000 distinct CDR3 sequences, 25% to 35% recorded once. The study, taken as a whole, reports: A positive correlation with patch test score was shown by PT1 expanded TCR counts.

Remarks on this clonotype: Its specificity is not known.

Time point reported: patch test 3, about 24 weeks after DPC sensitization. The treatment: therapeutic diphenylcyclopropenone sensitization with weekly scalp DPC. The specimen comprised whole blood, sampled in connection with sensitization to the hapten diphenylcyclopropenone (DPC). The J gene is TRBJ1-1, the V gene TRBV4-2; D perhaps matches TRBD1 (6 bases). The source is a woman younger than 35 with alopecia areata. Some clones in this sample may be carry-over from other donors' samples. The CDR3 nucleotides are TGTGCCAGCAGCCAAGGACGGTCGGGGGCGGCCACTGAAGCTTTCTTT. This translates into CASSQGRSGAATEAFF.